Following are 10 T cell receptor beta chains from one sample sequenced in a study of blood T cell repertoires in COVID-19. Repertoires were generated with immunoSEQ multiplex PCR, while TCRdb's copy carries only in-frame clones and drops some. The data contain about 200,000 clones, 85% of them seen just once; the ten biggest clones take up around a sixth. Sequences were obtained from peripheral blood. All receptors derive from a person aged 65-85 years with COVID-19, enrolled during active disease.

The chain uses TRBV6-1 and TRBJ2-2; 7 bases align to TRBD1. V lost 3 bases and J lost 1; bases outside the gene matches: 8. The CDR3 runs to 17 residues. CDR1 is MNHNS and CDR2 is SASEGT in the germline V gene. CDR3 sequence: CASSDYRGTQNTGELFF. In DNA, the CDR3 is TGTGCCAGCAGTGACTACAGGGGAACCCAGAACACCGGGGAGCTGTTTTTT.

CDR3 region: CASSIGSSYEQYF. The CDR3 coding sequence is TGTGCCAGTAGTATTGGGAGCTCCTACGAGCAGTACTTC. The chain employs TRBV19 and TRBJ2-7; D is perhaps TRBD2 (5 bases). The CDR3 covers 13 residues. From germline, CDR1 is LNHDA and CDR2 SQIVND (reference sequence). V lost 3 bases, J lost 0 bases, and 6 bases lay in between.

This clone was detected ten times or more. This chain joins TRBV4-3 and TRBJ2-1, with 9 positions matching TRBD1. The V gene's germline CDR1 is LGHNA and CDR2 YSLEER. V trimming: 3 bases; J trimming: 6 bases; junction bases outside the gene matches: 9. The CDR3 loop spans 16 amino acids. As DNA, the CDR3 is TGCGCCAGCAGCCAGGACGGGACAGGGTTATTCAATGAGCAGTTCTTC. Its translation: CASSQDGTGLFNEQFF.

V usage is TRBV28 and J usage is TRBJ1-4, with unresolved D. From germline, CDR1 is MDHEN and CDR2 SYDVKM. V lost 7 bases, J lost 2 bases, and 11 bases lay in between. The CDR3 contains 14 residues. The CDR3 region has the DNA TGTGCCAGCAAGGAGGGAAGTACTAATGAAAAACTGTTTTTT. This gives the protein CASKEGSTNEKLFF.

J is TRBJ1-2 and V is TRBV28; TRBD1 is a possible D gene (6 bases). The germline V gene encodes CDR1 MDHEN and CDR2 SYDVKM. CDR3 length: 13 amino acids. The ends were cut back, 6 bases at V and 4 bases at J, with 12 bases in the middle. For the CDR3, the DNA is TGTGCCAGCAGGCCCGCAGGGGTCTATGGCTACACCTTC. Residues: CASRPAGVYGYTF.

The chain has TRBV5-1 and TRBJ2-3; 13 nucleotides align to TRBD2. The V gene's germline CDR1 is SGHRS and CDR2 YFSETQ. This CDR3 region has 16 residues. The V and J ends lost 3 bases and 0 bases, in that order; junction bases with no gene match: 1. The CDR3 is CASSSGLAGSTDTQYF. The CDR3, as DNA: TGCGCCAGCAGCTCGGGACTAGCGGGGAGCACAGATACGCAGTATTTT.

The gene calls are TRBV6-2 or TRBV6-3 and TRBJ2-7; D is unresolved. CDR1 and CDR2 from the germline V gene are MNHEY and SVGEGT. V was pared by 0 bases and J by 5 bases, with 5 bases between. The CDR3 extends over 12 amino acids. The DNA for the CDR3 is TGTGCCAGCAGTTACTCGAGGCACGAGCAGTACTTC. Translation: CASSYSRHEQYF.

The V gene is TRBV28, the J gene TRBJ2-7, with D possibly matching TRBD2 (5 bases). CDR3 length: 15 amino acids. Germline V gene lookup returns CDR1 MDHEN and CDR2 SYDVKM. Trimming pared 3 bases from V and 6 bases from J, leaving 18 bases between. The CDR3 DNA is TGTGCCAGCAGTTTGTTCGGGGAAGGCCTCGGCGAGCAGTACTTC. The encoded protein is CASSLFGEGLGEQYF.

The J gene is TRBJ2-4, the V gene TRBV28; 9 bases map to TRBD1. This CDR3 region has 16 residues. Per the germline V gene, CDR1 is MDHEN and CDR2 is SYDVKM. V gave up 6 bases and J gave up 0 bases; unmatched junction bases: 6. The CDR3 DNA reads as TGTGCCAGCAGCGGGCTGGGACAGGGAGCCAAAAACATTCAGTACTTC. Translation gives CASSGLGQGAKNIQYF.

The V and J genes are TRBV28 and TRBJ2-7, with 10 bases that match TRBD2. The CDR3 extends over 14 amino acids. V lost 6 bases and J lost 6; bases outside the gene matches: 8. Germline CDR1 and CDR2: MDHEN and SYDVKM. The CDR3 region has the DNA TGTGCCAGCAGCTCTAGCGGGAGCGAGGGCGAGCAGTACTTC. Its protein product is CASSSSGSEGEQYF. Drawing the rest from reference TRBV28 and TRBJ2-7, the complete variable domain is DVKVTQSSRYLVKRTGEKVFLECVQDMDHENMFWYRQDPGLGLRLIYFSYDVKMKEKGDIPEGYSVSREKKERFSLILESASTNQTSMYLCASSSSGSEGEQYFGPGTRLTVT.